What follows are 27 T cell receptor beta chains derived from one specimen sequenced in a study of T-cell memory formation after mild COVID-19. MiXCR, run by TCRdb on the 5' RACE reads, gives a single entry per CDR3 protein. The sample lists approximately 40,000 distinct CDR3 sequences; about 10% were seen once. Material: PBMCs or a T cell subset sorted from them (not recorded which). These receptors came from a man younger than 35 who had mild COVID-19 (a few samples of this study predate the infection). Cell type and time point are not known.

Notes on this clonotype: One base away lies a much larger clone, so this may be a sequencing read error. The genes are TRBV6-5 and TRBJ2-3; D possibly corresponds to TRBD2 (5 bases). CDR3 length: 14 amino acids. Germline V gene data show CDR1 as MNHEY and CDR2 as SVGAGI. The CDR3 reads CARSPWTSTDTQYF. CDR3 bases: TGTGCCCGCAGCCCATGGACTAGCACAGATACGCAGTATTTT.

This clonotype was found many times. This chain links TRBV3-1 with TRBJ2-3, with 12 bases that match TRBD2. With 4 bases clipped from V and 2 bases from J, the junction kept 1 base outside the gene matches. CDR3 length: 15 amino acids. In germline, CDR1 is LGHDT, CDR2 YNNKEL (reference sequence). The CDR3 DNA sequence: TGTGCCAGCAGCCCTAGCGGGGGGGCCACAGATACGCAGTATTTT. As protein: CASSPSGGATDTQYF.

CDR3 DNA sequence: TGTGCCAGCAGTTTAGGGGGGGGAGAGACCCAGTACTTC. Encoded protein: CASSLGGGETQYF. The chain employs TRBV12-3 or TRBV12-4 and TRBJ2-5; 7 bases map to TRBD2. The CDR3 extends over 13 amino acids. V trimming: 1 base; J trimming: 4 bases; junction bases outside the gene matches: 0.

This clonotype was picked up many times. The CDR3 loop is CASSFGIAANSYNEQFF. The CDR3 coding sequence is TGTGCCAGCAGCTTTGGGATAGCGGCCAACTCCTACAATGAGCAGTTCTTC. This sequence joins TRBV11-2 and TRBJ2-1; a weak D match, TRBD2 (6 bases). V dropped 3 bases and J dropped 0 bases, with 15 bases sitting between them. Germline V CDR1 and CDR2: SGHAT, FQNNGV. The CDR3 extends over 17 amino acids.

Ten or more counts support this clonotype. This chain connects TRBV20-1 to TRBJ1-2, with 12 bases that match TRBD1. The CDR3 is 16 residues long. Germline V CDR1 and CDR2: DFQATT, SNEGSKA (reference sequence). After removal of 2 bases from V and 3 bases from J, the junction contained 7 bases not matched to a gene. The CDR3 nucleotides are TGCAGTGCTAGACTCGGGACAGGGGGCGATGACTATGGCTACACCTTC. It encodes CSARLGTGGDDYGYTF.

This clonotype was detected a few times. The chain recombines TRBV12-3 or TRBV12-4 with TRBJ1-2; no clear D gene. Trimming left V 0 bases short and J 1 base short, with 0 bases between. The CDR3 has 12 residues. The CDR3: CASSLANYGYTF. CDR3 sequence (DNA): TGTGCCAGCAGTTTAGCTAACTATGGCTACACCTTC.

This clonotype was picked up many times. The chain carries TRBV11-2 and TRBJ2-7; TRBD1 matches at 9 bases. The germline CDR1 and CDR2 sequences are SGHAT and FQNNGV. V shed 5 bases, J shed 7 bases, and the junction held 9 bases outside the gene matches. The CDR3 consists of 14 residues. The CDR3 DNA sequence: TGTGCCAGCAGCGCCGGGACAGGGACGCGGGAGCAGTACTTC. Translation gives CASSAGTGTREQYF. Full variable domain (outside the CDR3, taken from reference TRBV11-2 and TRBJ2-7): EAGVAQSPRYKIIEKRQSVAFWCNPISGHATLYWYQQILGQGPKLLIQFQNNGVVDDSQLPKDRFSAERLKGVDSTLKIQPAKLEDSAVYLCASSAGTGTREQYFGPGTRLTVT.

This clonotype came up many times. The gene calls are TRBV11-2 and TRBJ2-3; TRBD2 agrees at 7 bases. V gave up 3 bases and J gave up 2 bases; unmatched junction bases: 5. The CDR3 extends over 15 amino acids. Looked up from germline, CDR1 is SGHAT and CDR2 is FQNNGV. CDR3 in DNA: TGTGCCAGCAGCTTCGGACTAGATAACACAGATACGCAGTATTTT. It specifies CASSFGLDNTDTQYF.

V usage is TRBV4-2 and J usage is TRBJ1-2; 10 bases line up with TRBD1. The CDR3 extends over 15 amino acids. V gave up 1 base and J gave up 4 bases; unmatched junction bases: 3. Per germline, CDR1 LGHNA and CDR2 YNFKEQ. The CDR3 DNA reads as TGTGCCAGCAGCCAAGGGACAGGGGGATCCTATGGCTACACCTTC. Its protein is CASSQGTGGSYGYTF.

This clonotype was observed many times. The V call is TRBV7-6, the J call TRBJ2-5, with TRBD1 as a possible D gene (5 bases). V lost 3 bases and J 0 bases, leaving 11 bases between the germline ends. Germline CDR1 is SGHVS and CDR2 is FNYEAQ. This CDR3 is built from 15 residues. The CDR3 DNA is TGTGCCAGCAGCTTTAGGGGCCAGTACCAAGAGACCCAGTACTTC. This encodes CASSFRGQYQETQYF.

This clonotype was seen at least ten times. The rearrangement uses TRBV19 and TRBJ1-5; unclear D gene. Germline V CDR1 and CDR2: LNHDA, SQIVND (reference sequence). The CDR3 is 14 amino acids. Trimming removed 7 bases from V and 2 bases from J, with 12 bases in between. CDR3: CASTTPAGNQPQHF. CDR3 coding DNA: TGTGCCAGTACCACGCCGGCGGGCAATCAGCCCCAGCATTTT.

This clonotype was observed a few times. The chain combines TRBV20-1 with TRBJ1-2, with TRBD1 matching 8 bases. There are 16 residues in the CDR3. J gave up 3 bases and V 6 bases, and 15 bases lay outside the gene matches. From germline, CDR1 is DFQATT and CDR2 SNEGSKA (reference sequence). The CDR3 loop is CSAIRRNRGGDYGYTF. The CDR3 DNA reads TGCAGTGCCATTAGAAGGAACAGGGGGGGGGACTATGGCTACACCTTC.

The sample holds many counts of this clonotype. The chain combines TRBV5-1 with TRBJ2-3; D ambiguous. Trimming left V 1 base short and J 2 bases short, with 8 bases between. CDR1 and CDR2 (germline): SGHRS, YFSETQ. CDR3 length equals 14 residues. CDR3 residues: CASSLRPSTDTQYF. DNA of the CDR3: TGCGCCAGCAGCTTGCGTCCATCCACAGATACGCAGTATTTT.

This clonotype was detected ten times or more. J is TRBJ2-7 and V is TRBV20-1; unclear D gene. V was cut by 2 bases and J by 4 bases, with 6 bases left in between. The CDR3 has 11 residues. The germline gives CDR1 DFQATT, CDR2 SNEGSKA (reference sequence). The CDR3 loop is CSARNNYEQYV. Written as DNA, the CDR3 is TGCAGTGCTAGAAATAATTACGAGCAGTACGTC.

At least ten counts were recorded for this clonotype. The chain combines TRBV5-1 with TRBJ1-1; no definite D call. In germline, CDR1 is SGHRS, CDR2 YFSETQ. Trimming pared 4 bases from V and 0 bases from J, leaving 13 bases between. The CDR3 covers 15 residues. The CDR3 DNA follows: TGCGCCAGCAGCCCGTCGGCAGCAATGAACACTGAAGCTTTCTTT. Translated: CASSPSAAMNTEAFF.

Ten or more counts support this clonotype. This chain links TRBV7-9 with TRBJ2-1; the match to TRBD1 covers 7 bases. Trimming cost V 6 bases and J 4 bases; bases outside gene matches: 3. Per germline, CDR1 SEHNR and CDR2 FQNEAQ (reference sequence). The CDR3 spans 13 residues. The chain's CDR3 is CASRGDSYNEQFF. CDR3 DNA sequence: TGTGCCAGCAGAGGGGACAGTTACAATGAGCAGTTCTTC.

This clonotype is classed as medium-sized. The chain is built from TRBV5-1 and TRBJ2-1; 13 bases are a match to TRBD2. With 4 bases clipped from V and 0 bases from J, the junction kept 7 bases outside the gene matches. Germline V gives CDR1 SGHRS, CDR2 YFSETQ. This CDR3 has 18 amino acids. CDR3 sequence reads: CASSQGTSGVGSYNEQFF. The CDR3 coding sequence is TGCGCCAGCAGCCAGGGGACTAGCGGGGTCGGCTCCTACAATGAGCAGTTCTTC.

Regarding this clonotype: This may be a read error: a much more frequent sequence differs by one nucleotide. The rearrangement uses TRBV6-5 and TRBJ2-5, with D possibly matching TRBD1 (6 bases). V lost 5 bases and J lost 3, with 10 bases in between. CDR1 is MNHEY, CDR2 SVGAGI, per germline. The CDR3 loop spans 13 amino acids. In DNA, the CDR3 is TGTGCCAGCAGTGACTACAGGGAAGAGACCCAGTACTTC. Translated, it gives CASSDYREETQYF.

Ten or more counts support this clonotype. The CDR3 here is CASSPRTGGKGETQYF. CDR3 coding DNA: TGTGCCAGCAGCCCTAGGACAGGGGGCAAGGGAGAGACCCAGTACTTC. V is TRBV5-5 and J is TRBJ2-5; 11 bases match TRBD1. This CDR3 comprises 16 residues. The junction had 9 bases not matched to a gene; V was cut back by 4 bases and J by 4 bases. Germline assignment: CDR1 SGHKS and CDR2 YYEKEE (reference sequence).

This chain connects TRBV5-1 to TRBJ2-6; 7 nucleotides line up with TRBD1. Germline trimming cut 2 bases from V and 1 base from J; bases unmatched to any gene: 3. The CDR3 is 16 residues long. Looked up from germline, CDR1 is SGHRS and CDR2 is YFSETQ. CDR3 in DNA: TGCGCCAGCAGCTTAGAGGGGGCGTCTGGGGCCAACGTCCTGACTTTC. It encodes CASSLEGASGANVLTF.

This chain joins TRBV2 and TRBJ2-5, with D hard to call. Germline V gene sequence: CDR1 SNHLY, CDR2 FYNNEI. Deletions cut 10 bases from V and 7 bases from J, with 16 bases between. This CDR3 comprises 12 residues. CDR3 protein: CATQTWAGTQYF. CDR3 in DNA: TGTGCCACCCAGACCTGGGCTGGGACCCAGTACTTC.

This clonotype appeared once. The rearrangement uses TRBV9 and TRBJ2-7; tentatively, D is TRBD1 or TRBD2 (5 bases each). The germline V and J ends were trimmed by 2 bases and 2 bases, with 11 bases remaining between them. From germline, CDR1 is SGDLS and CDR2 YYNGEE. The CDR3 length is 14 residues. The CDR3 spells CASSVGTTTYEQYF. CDR3 nucleotides: TGTGCCAGCAGCGTGGGGACGACCACCTACGAGCAGTACTTC.

This clonotype was recorded many times. The rearrangement joins TRBV10-3 to TRBJ2-5; D ambiguous. CDR1 is ENHRY and CDR2 is SYGVKD in the germline V gene. CDR3 length: 15 amino acids. With 0 bases removed from V and 4 bases from J, the gap between germline ends came to 12 bases. The CDR3 DNA reads TGTGCCATCAGTGAGTCGGGCCGACAAATAGAGACCCAGTACTTC. It codes for CAISESGRQIETQYF.

This clonotype was detected ten times or more. CDR3 coding DNA: TGTGCCAGCAGTCTATTGACAGGGAACGAGCAGTTCTTC. Amino acids: CASSLLTGNEQFF. The chain joins TRBV27 to TRBJ2-1; 7 bases align to TRBD1. V lost 5 bases and J lost 10; bases outside the gene matches: 8. CDR3 size: 13 residues. The germline gives CDR1 MNHEY, CDR2 SMNVEV (reference sequence).

This clonotype was recorded many times. The rearrangement uses TRBV24-1 and TRBJ2-1, with D possibly matching TRBD2 (7 bases). The CDR3 extends over 17 amino acids. The V end was cut by 5 bases, the J end by 7 bases, with 23 bases between. The V gene's germline CDR1 is KGHDR and CDR2 SFDVKD. This CDR3 reads CATSGPTGGPRGNEQFF. The CDR3 bases are TGTGCCACCAGTGGTCCCACGGGGGGCCCTCGGGGGAATGAGCAGTTCTTC.

This clonotype was found many times. This rearrangement joins TRBV7-8 to TRBJ2-7; weak D call: TRBD2 (5 bases). Germline values: CDR1 SGHVS, CDR2 FQNEAQ. The CDR3 contains 16 residues. V was cut by 5 bases and J by 2 bases, with 19 bases left in between. As DNA, the CDR3 is TGTGCCAGCAGCCCACGGCTCGCGGCGGAGGCCTACGAGCAGTACTTC. Translating it yields CASSPRLAAEAYEQYF.

This clonotype was counted ten times or more. The rearrangement links TRBV7-9 to TRBJ2-5; 7 bases agree with TRBD2. Germline V gives CDR1 SEHNR, CDR2 FQNEAQ (reference sequence). V was clipped by 5 bases and J by 2 bases; unmatched bases: 2. The CDR3 has 13 residues. As DNA, the CDR3 is TGTGCCAGCAGCCCCGGGGGGCAAGAGACCCAGTACTTC. Translated, it gives CASSPGGQETQYF.